The source of this T cell receptor beta chain is a study of blood T cells in healthy people across ages. Germline V gene lookup returns CDR1 SGDLS and CDR2 YYNGEE. The CDR3 extends over 16 amino acids. The ends lost 4 bases at V and 5 bases at J; junction bases unmatched: 11. Every sample gave at least 5 micrograms of total RNA when it was extracted. Using a J-beta primer mix together with a sample-barcoded 5' primer, a second PCR was run for roughly 6 to 12 cycles. Each cDNA was tagged by a template-switch adaptor containing 12 random nucleotides. Paired-end reads containing CDR3 totaled no fewer than 2.5 million for each sample. TCRdb passed the 5' RACE reads through MiXCR, listing each CDR3 protein once. The sample lists under 2,000,000 distinct CDR3 sequences, 49% occurring once.

Sequenced: blood. The TCR sequence derives from a middle-aged woman in good health. This sequence joins TRBV9 and TRBJ2-5; 10 nucleotides match TRBD1. The DNA for the CDR3 is TGTGCCAGCAGCCCCCCGGGACAGGGGAATGTTGAGACCCAGTACTTC. Translating gives CASSPPGQGNVETQYF.